The clone carrying this TCR beta chain was recorded a few times. Antigen: not known. The sample belongs to a study of cytomegalovirus exposure and HLA in healthy donors. Study-level results: A few V segments could not be told apart, such as TRBV6-2 and TRBV6-3, and were left out.

It was with 60 Vbeta and 13 Jbeta primers that the PCR ran. The data were produced by immunoSEQ multiplex PCR, yet TCRdb's version contains in-frame clones alone and is incomplete. The profile shows more than 95,000 clones, 74% of them singletons. Trimming shortened V by 6 bases and J by 9 bases, and 11 bases separated the two germline ends. CDR3 length equals 10 residues. The V gene's germline CDR1 is DFQATT and CDR2 SNEGSKA (reference sequence). This sequence joins TRBV20-1 and TRBJ1-1, with D possibly being TRBD1 (6 bases). The receptor was isolated from a woman between 50 and 59 years old in good health and CMV-seropositive. Input material: PBMCs. CDR3 sequence (DNA): TGCAGTGCAAGGACAGCTCAAGCTTTCTTT. Translation gives CSARTAQAFF.